The 32 T cell receptor beta chains given below trace back to one sample, sequenced in a study of blood T cell repertoires in COVID-19. The method was immunoSEQ multiplex PCR; TCRdb's version includes in-frame clones alone and lacks a portion of them. This table holds about 80,000 clones, almost 85% found once. The sequencing sample was made of peripheral blood. Receptors were obtained from an older man with acute or convalescent COVID-19.

J is TRBJ1-4 and V is TRBV12-3 or TRBV12-4, with unresolved D. The CDR3 loop spans 11 amino acids. The germline V and J ends were trimmed by 4 bases and 15 bases, with 12 bases remaining between them. The CDR3 DNA is TGTGCCAGCAGTTCAGGCACCGGGATGTTTTTT. It specifies CASSSGTGMFF.

The chain joins TRBV29-1 to TRBJ1-6; TRBD1 matches 9 bases. The CDR3 consists of 17 residues. The germline gives CDR1 SQVTM, CDR2 ANQGSEA. The ends lost 4 bases at V and 6 bases at J; junction bases unmatched: 13. Here the CDR3 reads CSVGGQGSLGGNSPLHF. The CDR3 DNA reads TGCAGCGTTGGCGGACAGGGGTCCCTGGGGGGTAATTCACCCCTCCACTTT.

The chain employs TRBV6-1 and TRBJ1-1, with 8 bases lining up with TRBD1. Germline values: CDR1 MNHNS, CDR2 SASEGT. The CDR3 runs 16 residues. J gave up 4 bases and V 3 bases, and 10 bases lay outside the gene matches. The CDR3 protein is CASSEAGGAESTEAFF. CDR3 sequence (DNA): TGTGCCAGCAGTGAGGCAGGGGGCGCGGAGTCCACTGAAGCTTTCTTT.

The chain couples TRBV6-1 to TRBJ2-4; tentatively, D is TRBD1 (5 bases). Per germline, CDR1 MNHNS and CDR2 SASEGT. The CDR3 has 16 amino acids. Trimming took 0 bases from V and 9 from J, leaving 18 bases between them. The CDR3 reads CASSEAVAGYNPIQYF. The CDR3 bases are TGTGCCAGCAGTGAAGCGGTAGCAGGGTATAACCCCATTCAGTACTTC.

The chain carries TRBV29-1 and TRBJ2-7, with 9 bases lining up with TRBD2. Germline V gives CDR1 SQVTM, CDR2 ANQGSEA. Trimming removed 4 bases from V and 3 bases from J; junction bases left unmatched: 1. The CDR3 has 12 residues. CDR3 nucleotide sequence: TGCAGCGTTGGGCGGGGGGGCTACGAGCAGTACTTC. It codes for CSVGRGGYEQYF.

The chain combines TRBV2 with TRBJ2-3; the D gene is possibly TRBD2 (8 bases). Trimming took 10 bases from V and 0 from J, leaving 20 bases between them. The CDR3 length is 16 residues. Germline V lookup: CDR1 SNHLY, CDR2 FYNNEI. The DNA for the CDR3 is TGTGCCACCCAGGGGGGCACTAGCGGAAGCACAGATACGCAGTATTTT. It specifies CATQGGTSGSTDTQYF.

This chain connects TRBV6-5 to TRBJ2-7, with 7 bases identical to TRBD1. The CDR3 is made up of 13 amino acids. Unmatched junction bases numbered 5, after V lost 5 bases and J lost 4 bases. Germline V gives CDR1 MNHEY, CDR2 SVGAGI. CDR3: CASSRTGNYEQYF. Written as DNA, the CDR3 is TGTGCCAGCAGTAGGACAGGAAATTACGAGCAGTACTTC.

The chain employs TRBV6-5 and TRBJ1-1; TRBD1 matches 12 bases. After removal of 7 bases from V and 7 bases from J, the junction contained 7 bases not matched to a gene. There are 14 residues in the CDR3. Germline CDR1 is MNHEY and CDR2 is SVGAGI. The CDR3: CASTRDRGLGEAFF. The CDR3 DNA is TGTGCCAGCACCCGGGACAGGGGGCTCGGTGAAGCTTTCTTT.

The CDR3 DNA is TGCGCCAGCAGCTTGGGGCAGGTGGGCTCTGGAAACACCATATATTTT. Translation gives CASSLGQVGSGNTIYF. The chain uses TRBV5-1 and TRBJ1-3; D ambiguous. The V and J ends lost 0 bases and 0 bases respectively, with 10 bases between them. Germline CDR1 and CDR2: SGHRS and YFSETQ. This CDR3 region has 16 residues.

This chain uses TRBV5-4 with TRBJ1-2, with a possible D match to TRBD1 (6 bases). The germline V gene encodes CDR1 SGHNT and CDR2 YYREEE (reference sequence). The CDR3 has 14 residues. V gave up 0 bases and J gave up 4 bases, with 10 bases separating them. The CDR3 DNA follows: TGTGCCAGCAGCTTGGCAGGGGATGTCTATGGCTACACCTTC. Its protein product is CASSLAGDVYGYTF.

V is TRBV7-3 and J is TRBJ2-3, with D unclear. Germline loops: CDR1 SGHTA, CDR2 FQGTGA. CDR3 length: 15 residues. V was shortened by 0 bases and J by 5 bases, with 12 bases between the two germline ends. CDR3 region: CASSLTKDSGDTQYF. The CDR3 DNA sequence: TGTGCCAGCAGCTTAACAAAGGATTCGGGAGATACGCAGTATTTT.

About this clone itself: One end of the junction does not line up with germline, which may come from a read error. The rearrangement joins TRBV7-7 to TRBJ2-3, with 7 bases aligning to TRBD2. The CDR3 is 15 residues long. The germline CDR1 and CDR2 sequences are SSHAT and FNYEAQ (reference sequence). Here the CDR3 DNA reads TGTGCTAGCAGCTTGGCTAGCGGCGGCACAGATACGCAGTATTTT. Protein product: CASSLASGGTDTQYF. The variable domain in full, with the rest retrieved from reference TRBV7-7 and TRBJ2-3, is GAGVSQSPRYKVTKRGQDVTLRCDPISSHATLYWYQQALGQGPEFLTYFNYEAQPDKSGLPSDRFSAERPEGSISTLTIQRTEQRDSAMYRCASSLASGGTDTQYFGPGTRLTVL.

The chain uses TRBV6-5 and TRBJ1-2; D gene ambiguous. The V and J ends lost 0 bases and 4 bases respectively, with 12 bases between them. The length of the CDR3 is 15 residues. Germline CDR1 MNHEY, CDR2 SVGAGI. CDR3 loop: CASSYSPRLLYGYTF. In DNA form, the CDR3 reads TGTGCCAGCAGTTACTCGCCGAGGCTCCTCTATGGCTACACCTTC.

The chain joins TRBV14 to TRBJ1-4; TRBD1 matches 9 bases. Unmatched junction bases numbered 3, after V lost 1 base and J lost 15 bases. This CDR3 is built from 12 residues. Germline V gives CDR1 SGHDN, CDR2 FVKESK. CDR3 protein: CASSQGRDRVFF. As DNA, the CDR3 is TGTGCCAGCAGCCAAGGACGGGACAGGGTGTTTTTT.

This clone was detected a few times. The chain combines TRBV7-3 with TRBJ2-2; unclear D gene. CDR1 SGHTA and CDR2 FQGTGA come from the germline V gene. This CDR3 is 14 amino acids long. V dropped 5 bases and J dropped 0 bases, with 7 bases sitting between them. CDR3 loop: CASSPQANTGELFF. The CDR3 DNA is TGTGCCAGCAGCCCACAAGCGAACACCGGGGAGCTGTTTTTT.

A few counts support this clone. The V and J genes are TRBV11-2 and TRBJ1-5, with a weak D call TRBD1 (6 bases). The CDR3 loop spans 15 amino acids. Germline V gene lookup returns CDR1 SGHAT and CDR2 FQNNGV. V was shortened by 0 bases and J by 6 bases, with 12 bases between the two germline ends. For the CDR3, the DNA is TGTGCCAGCAGCTTAGACGCAGGGGAAGGTCAGCCCCAGCATTTT. Its protein is CASSLDAGEGQPQHF.

V and J are TRBV7-3 and TRBJ2-1; 7 bases line up with TRBD2. The J segment lost 8 bases and the V segment lost 5 bases, leaving 12 bases of the junction unmatched. Per germline, CDR1 SGHTA and CDR2 FQGTGA. The CDR3 runs to 15 residues. CDR3 sequence reads: CASSLRLAGTDEQFF. For the CDR3, the DNA is TGTGCCAGCAGCCTGAGGTTAGCGGGCACGGATGAGCAGTTCTTC.

V is TRBV15 and J is TRBJ1-3, with 8 bases lining up with TRBD1. Germline V gene data show CDR1 as LNHNV and CDR2 as YYDKDF (reference sequence). The J segment lost 4 bases and the V segment lost 3 bases, leaving 2 bases of the junction unmatched. This CDR3 has 14 residues. CDR3 DNA: TGTGCCACCAGCAGGACAGGGGACGGAAACACCATATATTTT. Its protein is CATSRTGDGNTIYF.

The table lists this clone with a count of one. The chain recombines TRBV7-9 with TRBJ1-2; no reliable D call. This CDR3 region has 14 residues. V was cut by 1 base and J by 1 base, with 7 bases left in between. Germline CDR1 reads SEHNR; CDR2 reads FQNEAQ (reference sequence). The CDR3 DNA reads TGTGCCAGCAGCTTAGGGGGAGATAACTATGGCTACACCTTC. It yields the protein CASSLGGDNYGYTF. The full variable domain, rest sourced from reference TRBV7-9 and TRBJ1-2, is DTGVSQNPRHKITKRGQNVTFRCDPISEHNRLYWYRQTLGQGPEFLTYFQNEAQLEKSRLLSDRFSAERPKGSFSTLEIQRTEQGDSAMYLCASSLGGDNYGYTFGSGTRLTVV.

The rearrangement links TRBV5-5 to TRBJ2-5; D possibly corresponds to TRBD1 (6 bases). This CDR3 has 13 amino acids. Germline assignment: CDR1 SGHKS and CDR2 YYEKEE (reference sequence). Between the trimmed V and J ends, which lost 2 bases and 2 bases, there was a span of 7 bases. CDR3 coding DNA: TGTGCCAGCAGCTTTCAGGGGCAAGAGACCCAGTACTTC. It specifies CASSFQGQETQYF.

In DNA form, the CDR3 reads TGTGCCAGTAGTGGGGACAGGGGAGGCTTGAATGAAAAACTGTTTTTT. Protein sequence: CASSGDRGGLNEKLFF. The J gene is TRBJ1-4, the V gene TRBV19, with 10 positions matching TRBD1. The V segment lost 5 bases and the J segment 5 bases; nucleotides outside the gene matches: 8. This CDR3 region has 16 residues. Germline CDR1 and CDR2: LNHDA and SQIVND (reference sequence).

V is TRBV6-6 and J is TRBJ2-7; 7 nucleotides match TRBD1. The CDR3 runs to 15 residues. V lost 5 bases to trimming and J lost 2 bases; unmatched junction nucleotides: 9. Germline CDR1 and CDR2: MNHNY and SVGAGI (reference sequence). This CDR3 is CASSPRQGSTYEQYF. In nucleotides, the CDR3 is TGTGCCAGCAGTCCCAGACAGGGTAGTACCTACGAGCAGTACTTC.

This rearrangement joins TRBV3-1 (or the pseudogene TRBV3-2) to TRBJ2-3; 8 bases map to TRBD2. The CDR3 extends over 16 amino acids. The V and J ends lost 0 bases and 4 bases, in that order; junction bases with no gene match: 6. The germline CDR1 and CDR2 sequences are LGHDT and YNNKEL (reference sequence). CDR3 sequence: CASSQEGAGEADTQYF. The CDR3 coding sequence is TGTGCCAGCAGCCAAGAAGGAGCGGGGGAGGCAGATACGCAGTATTTT.

The gene calls are TRBV6-5 and TRBJ1-2, with 7 bases fitting TRBD1. This CDR3 has 14 amino acids. V was pared by 6 bases and J by 7 bases, with 11 bases of the junction left unmatched. From germline, CDR1 is MNHEY and CDR2 SVGAGI. DNA for the CDR3: TGTGCCAGCAGAGGGACCGACAGGGCCGGTGGCTACACCTTC. Translation: CASRGTDRAGGYTF.

V and J are TRBV19 and TRBJ2-3, with 9 bases matching TRBD2. The CDR3 has 16 residues. Looked up from germline, CDR1 is LNHDA and CDR2 is SQIVND (reference sequence). Germline trimming cut 3 bases from V and 2 bases from J; bases unmatched to any gene: 6. Here the CDR3 reads CASSMGIAGATDTQYF. The CDR3, as DNA: TGTGCCAGTAGTATGGGAATAGCGGGGGCCACAGATACGCAGTATTTT.

This chain uses TRBV6-5 with TRBJ1-4, with D possibly being TRBD1 (6 bases). Germline V gives CDR1 MNHEY, CDR2 SVGAGI. V was trimmed by 0 bases and J by 4 bases, leaving 9 bases between them. CDR3 size: 15 residues. CDR3 sequence (DNA): TGTGCCAGCAGTTACTCAACAGGGAATAATGAAAAACTGTTTTTT. This sequence encodes CASSYSTGNNEKLFF.

The V and J genes are TRBV3-1 (or the pseudogene TRBV3-2) and TRBJ2-5, with TRBD1 as a possible D gene (6 bases). The CDR3 is 14 residues long. V lost 2 bases, J lost 4 bases, and 11 bases lay in between. Germline CDR1 LGHDT, CDR2 YNNKEL (reference sequence). CDR3 loop: CASSQFGQRETQYF. The CDR3 region has the DNA TGTGCCAGCAGCCAATTTGGACAGCGAGAGACCCAGTACTTC.

The V gene is TRBV9, the J gene TRBJ1-1, with 7 bases that match TRBD1. Unmatched junction bases numbered 18, after V lost 0 bases and J lost 4 bases. The length of the CDR3 is 19 residues. Germline-derived CDR1 and CDR2 are SGDLS and YYNGEE. The CDR3 DNA sequence: TGTGCCAGCAGCGTAGGTCTTCTGAACAGGGGCCAAACGAGCACTGAAGCTTTCTTT. Translation gives CASSVGLLNRGQTSTEAFF.

This chain connects TRBV2 to TRBJ1-2; tentative D call: TRBD1 (6 bases). This CDR3 is 14 amino acids long. V lost 8 bases and J 3 bases, leaving 16 bases between the germline ends. The germline gives CDR1 SNHLY, CDR2 FYNNEI. CDR3 DNA: TGTGCCAGCGTATTCCTACAGGGAGACTATGGCTACACCTTC. This encodes CASVFLQGDYGYTF.

The sample holds one count of this clone. The rearrangement uses TRBV19 and TRBJ1-5; 11 positions agree with TRBD1. The CDR3 has 16 amino acids. Germline CDR1 LNHDA, CDR2 SQIVND (reference sequence). The V segment lost 5 bases and the J segment 5 bases; nucleotides outside the gene matches: 8. The CDR3 coding sequence is TGTGCCAGTAGTTCCCTGGACAGGGGGCTACATCAGCCCCAGCATTTT. Its translation: CASSSLDRGLHQPQHF.

The CDR3 sequence: CASSFAGGSYNEQFF. In DNA form, the CDR3 reads TGTGCCAGCAGCTTTGCGGGGGGCTCCTACAATGAGCAGTTCTTC. J is TRBJ2-1 and V is TRBV7-2, with 8 bases aligning to TRBD2. Per the germline V gene, CDR1 is SGHTA and CDR2 is FQGNSA. The V and J ends lost 3 bases and 0 bases, in that order; junction bases with no gene match: 1. The CDR3 consists of 15 residues.

V and J are TRBV6-6 and TRBJ1-3, with D uncertain. Trimming removed 6 bases from V and 2 bases from J, with 5 bases in between. The CDR3 is made up of 12 amino acids. CDR1 is MNHNY and CDR2 is SVGAGI in the germline V gene (reference sequence). CDR3 in DNA: TGTGCCAGCAGCGGGACTGGAAACACCATATATTTT. Protein sequence: CASSGTGNTIYF.